This TCR beta chain was recorded in a study of blood T cell repertoires in COVID-19. Study-wide background: Donors in the United States, Italy and Spain gave samples during acute or convalescent COVID-19. In each case, the material was cDNA or gDNA derived from T cells, B-cell-depleted T cells, or PBMCs.

V was cut by 6 bases and J by 1 base, with 16 bases left in between. This CDR3 comprises 15 residues. Germline V gene data show CDR1 as MNHEY and CDR2 as SMNVEV (reference sequence). In the authors' methods: Amplified reference gene primers provided the basis for estimating nucleated cell counts. The table came from immunoSEQ multiplex PCR; TCRdb's copy has only in-frame clones and leaves some out. That table is the source of V, J and clone size, and D and trimming were worked out from the DNA. The top ten hold 2% to 3% of the sample, which has around 200,000 clones, about 90% seen once. The source is a man between 40 and 49 years old with active or convalescent COVID-19. This chain links TRBV27 with TRBJ2-7; perhaps TRBD1 as D (5 bases). The sequencing input was peripheral blood. CDR3 sequence: CASSRAWSASYEQYF. Here the CDR3 DNA reads TGTGCCAGCAGCAGGGCCTGGTCAGCTTCCTACGAGCAGTACTTC.